Given below is one T cell receptor (beta chain) in context. These data belong to a study of T cell changes during pregnancy in multiple sclerosis. Assay used: immunoSEQ multiplex PCR; TCRdb lists only in-frame clones, some missing. The table includes more than 65,000 clones, approximately 89% detected once. The V segment lost 4 bases and the J segment 4 bases; nucleotides outside the gene matches: 9. Germline loops: CDR1 SGHNT, CDR2 YYREEE (reference sequence). The CDR3 consists of 15 residues. This sequence joins TRBV5-4 and TRBJ2-3; 7 nucleotides line up with TRBD2. Here the sequenced sample was peripheral blood, taken in the first trimester of pregnancy. This TCR was sampled from a female donor with multiple sclerosis, enrolled in a pregnancy study. Here the CDR3 DNA reads TGTGCCAGCAGCCCTCGGGGAGGGTCTGCAGATACGCAGTATTTT. This encodes CASSPRGGSADTQYF.